Included here is one TCR beta chain sequence, with context. This clone was counted once. Its antigen is still unknown. The sample holds no much larger clone one base away, and base qualities are not on file. All of the isolated RNA was reverse transcribed with the High Capacity cDNA Reverse Transcription Kit, so expressed TCRB transcripts were sequenced. Stem cell-like memory T cell samples underwent survey-depth immunoSEQ sequencing, averaging approximately 1 million total reads per sample. After sorted cells were lysed in RLT buffer, RNA was extracted with DNase-treated RNeasy Micro or Mini kits, with the choice depending on cell number. To prevent cross-contamination, each cell subset was processed individually, whereas patient and healthy donor samples were processed jointly. TCRB sequences were amplified from cDNA with the immunoSEQ multiplex PCR, producing 87-bp fragments spanning the CDR3 region. Amplicons were sequenced on the Illumina HiSeq platform. The paper's processing steps were these. PCR bias was computationally corrected using synthetic template baselines, reads within Hamming distance 2 were collapsed, and singletons that could not be merged were discarded. Reads were aligned against IMGT to assign V, D and J genes, CDR3 length and insertions or deletions at six rearrangement sites. Clonotype counts were normalized to sorted cell number within each subset before computing true diversity and Gini coefficients with the tcR R package. Repertoire sharing was quantified using the overlap coefficient calculated on TCRB nucleotide sequences. TCRdb retrieved this table from immuneACCESS and kept in-frame rearrangements only. Not all clones are present; in checked studies, unresolved V genes account for under half, and no reason is known for the remainder. V, J and clone size derive from that table, while D and trimming were established from the DNA sequence. The sample records under 95,000 clones, about 32% of which are singletons. The top ten hold over 0.4% of the sample.

This sample was included in a study of beta chain features in type 1 diabetes listed by TCRdb under 2018. Some background on the complete study: Patients and healthy donors did not differ in mean age, gender distribution, total cell number or subset yield. Across all samples, 90 million to 130 million sorted cells were examined, and cell number per subset correlated strongly with RNA yield. Whereas all 30 or so donors provided naive and central memory subsets, regulatory and stem cell-like memory subsets were isolated from just 8 patients and roughly 8 healthy donors. In the study, TCRB repertoires of sorted circulating CD4+ T cell subsets from recently diagnosed type 1 diabetes patients were compared with those of matched healthy donors. Broad study findings and their caveats: Shorter templates might have been favored by PCR, but patient and control samples were amplified and corrected together, so both groups would have been affected equally by any skew. Because small numbers of individuals were included in the HLA sub-analyses, any influence of HLA type on TCRB rearrangement was left unresolved. Because cDNA was sequenced instead of genomic DNA, activated cells with high expression could be over-represented, although the groups did not differ in activation or CD3 levels. The naive, central memory and regulatory TCRB repertoires appeared to resemble one another more closely among patients than among healthy donors. At VDJ recombination sites, patients with type 1 diabetes made fewer insertions and deleted more nucleotides, a pattern implying thymic rearrangement abnormalities. In all four CD4+ subsets, TCRB CDR3 length was moderately but significantly shorter in type 1 diabetes patients.

Including cysteine and phenylalanine, the CDR3 has 17 amino acids. The read is trimmed to its CDR3 DNA, 51 bases read in frame from base 1. The germline V gene specifies SGDLS as CDR1 and YYNGEE as CDR2. V loses 3 bases at its end and J loses 1 base; junction bases beyond the gene matches: 10. A single peripheral blood draw of approximately 100 mL on average was collected from each donor into heparinised tubes. A BD FACSAria II and a panel including CD45RO, CCR7, CD25, CD127, CD95 and CD27 were used to sort naive, central memory, regulatory and stem cell-like memory CD4+ T cells. A purity above 98% was achieved for all sorted populations. PBMCs were isolated right away by Lymphoprep density gradient centrifugation and were stained directly, without culture. To minimize batch effects, samples were stained and sorted in pairs, one healthy donor with one patient per experiment.

The sequence is built from TRBV9 and TRBJ2-3, and TRBD2 aligns with 8 junction nucleotides. This sequence was found in a young woman in good health. Sequences were obtained from stem cell memory CD4+ T cells from blood. The cell subset or site label of this sample denotes: stem cell-like memory CD4+ T cells. The DNA reads TGTGCCAGCAGCGCTCTCGGGGGGGGCTATGGCACAGATACGCAGTATTTT. Translated, it reads CASSALGGGYGTDTQYF.